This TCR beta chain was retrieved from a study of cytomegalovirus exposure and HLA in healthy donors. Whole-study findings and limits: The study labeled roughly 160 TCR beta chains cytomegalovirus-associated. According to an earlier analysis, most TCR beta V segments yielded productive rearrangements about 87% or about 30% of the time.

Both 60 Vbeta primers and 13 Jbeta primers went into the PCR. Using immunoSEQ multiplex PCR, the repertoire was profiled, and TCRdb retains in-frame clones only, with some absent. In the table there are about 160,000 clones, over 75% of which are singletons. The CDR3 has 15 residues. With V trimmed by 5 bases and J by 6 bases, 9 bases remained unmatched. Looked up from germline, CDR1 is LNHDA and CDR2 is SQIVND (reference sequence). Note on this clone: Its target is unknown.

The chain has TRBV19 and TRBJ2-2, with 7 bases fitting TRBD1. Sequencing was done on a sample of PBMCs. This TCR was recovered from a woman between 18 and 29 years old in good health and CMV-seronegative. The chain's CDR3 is CASSLRDRRPGELFF. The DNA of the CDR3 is TGTGCCAGTAGTCTCCGGGACAGAAGGCCCGGGGAGCTGTTTTTT.